This T cell receptor (beta chain) comes out of a study of cytomegalovirus exposure and HLA in healthy donors. Study-wide results and caveats: The tendency of first-cohort TCR clusters to co-occur in the 110 or so validation repertoires emerged from a later analysis. Reports credit the classifier with highly specific, highly sensitive diagnosis of cytomegalovirus status. Researchers reported that three CMV-associated chains were confirmed in vitro as CMV antigen-specific.

Some clones are missing from TCRdb's copy, which holds only in-frame ones; the method was immunoSEQ multiplex PCR. Of some 150,000 clones listed, about 86% are singletons. Turning to this clone: Its antigen is undetermined.

In germline, CDR1 is SGHKS, CDR2 YYEKEE (reference sequence). V was clipped by 10 bases and J by 10 bases; unmatched bases: 9. CDR3 size: 13 residues. The chain couples TRBV5-5 to TRBJ1-6; 9 positions agree with TRBD1. The material sequenced was PBMCs. The TCR sequence derives from a human donor in good health. The CDR3 DNA reads TGTGCCTCACAGGGACAGGGAGAATCACCCCTCCACTTT. Amino acids: CASQGQGESPLHF.